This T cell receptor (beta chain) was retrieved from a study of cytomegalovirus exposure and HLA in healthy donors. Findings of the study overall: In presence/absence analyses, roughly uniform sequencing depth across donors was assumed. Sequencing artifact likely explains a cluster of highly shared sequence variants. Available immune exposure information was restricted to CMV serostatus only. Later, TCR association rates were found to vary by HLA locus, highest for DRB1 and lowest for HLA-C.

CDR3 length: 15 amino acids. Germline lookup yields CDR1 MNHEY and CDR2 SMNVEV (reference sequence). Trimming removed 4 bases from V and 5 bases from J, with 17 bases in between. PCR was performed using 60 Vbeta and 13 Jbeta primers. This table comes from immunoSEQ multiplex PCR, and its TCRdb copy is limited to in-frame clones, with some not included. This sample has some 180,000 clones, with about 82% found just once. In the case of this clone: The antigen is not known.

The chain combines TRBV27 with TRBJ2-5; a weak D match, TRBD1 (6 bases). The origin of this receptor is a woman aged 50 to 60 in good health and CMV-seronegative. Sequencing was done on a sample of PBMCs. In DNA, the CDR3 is TGTGCCAGCAGTTCCCTCCAACAGGGCAGGGAGACCCAGTACTTC. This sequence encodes CASSSLQQGRETQYF.